These T cell receptor beta chains were read from a single sample in a study of beta chain features in type 1 diabetes. Produced via immunoSEQ multiplex PCR; TCRdb's table is partial and in-frame only. The data show around 40,000 clones, about 64% seen once. Source material: Tregs from blood. Receptors originate from a woman aged 25 to 45 in good health. CDR3s include the opening cysteine and the closing phenylalanine or tryptophan. A D gene is named only where the DNA matches it firmly. Only some rows state a clone size, as once, few, many or a class for expanded clones.

>TRBJ1-1|-|TRBV19|-
CASSIDADSTEAFF
TGTGCCAGTAGTATAGATGCGGACAGCACTGAAGCTTTCTTT
>TRBJ1-2|-|TRBV28|TRBD1
CASKTGGEIGYTF
TGTGCCAGCAAGACAGGGGGAGAGATTGGCTACACCTTC
>TRBJ2-3|few|TRBV5-1|-
CASSLYTDTQYF
TGCGCCAGCAGCCTTTACACAGATACGCAGTATTTT
>TRBJ2-2|-|TRBV27|TRBD2
CASSPPAGGPGGELFF
TGTGCCAGCAGTCCTCCGGCGGGAGGGCCTGGCGGGGAGCTGTTTTTT
>TRBJ2-1|-|TRBV30|-
CAWSGLGEIYNEQFF
TGTGCCTGGAGTGGATTGGGCGAGATTTACAATGAGCAGTTCTTC
>TRBJ2-5|-|TRBV7-2|TRBD1
CASSFRTGETQYF
TGTGCCAGCAGCTTCCGGACAGGAGAGACCCAGTACTTC
>TRBJ1-2|-|TRBV11-2|-
CASSSRASYGYTF
TGTGCCAGCAGCTCCAGAGCTAGCTATGGCTACACCTTC
>TRBJ2-5|-|TRBV7-3|TRBD2
CASSPGGGTETQYF
TGTGCCAGCAGCCCCGGGGGGGGAACGGAGACCCAGTACTTC
>TRBJ2-3|-|TRBV7-2|TRBD2
CASSVRAGREVDTQYF
TGTGCCAGCAGCGTCCGGGCGGGGCGGGAGGTGGATACGCAGTATTTT
>TRBJ1-3|few|TRBV6-6|-
CASTGPTYSGNTIYF
TGTGCCAGCACAGGTCCTACCTACTCTGGAAACACCATATATTTT
>TRBJ1-4|-|TRBV5-1|-
CASSWTGNEKLFF
TGCGCCAGCAGCTGGACGGGAAATGAAAAACTGTTTTTT
>TRBJ2-7|-|TRBV7-3|TRBD1
CASSPSSGTGVYEQYF
TGTGCCAGCAGCCCGAGTTCCGGGACAGGGGTCTACGAGCAGTACTTC
>TRBJ2-5|-|TRBV11-2|-
CASSLEQGRETQYF
TGTGCCAGCAGCTTGGAGCAGGGTCGGGAGACCCAGTACTTC
>TRBJ2-2|-|TRBV28|TRBD2
CASSLGRRSGRAANTGELFF
TGTGCCAGCAGTTTGGGTAGGCGGAGCGGGAGGGCCGCGAACACCGGGGAGCTGTTTTTT
>TRBJ1-2|-|TRBV5-1|-
CASSLAPGLLNYGYTF
TGCGCCAGCAGCTTGGCCCCAGGGCTACTCAACTATGGCTACACCTTC
>TRBJ1-1|few|TRBV4-2|-
CASSPVSGEGRANTEAFF
TGTGCCAGCAGCCCTGTTTCTGGGGAGGGCCGAGCGAACACTGAAGCTTTCTTT
>TRBJ2-7|-|TRBV21-1|-
CASSTAGKEYF
TGTGCCAGCAGCACCGCCGGGAAGGAGTACTTC
>TRBJ1-2|-|TRBV11-3|-
CASSIRGGDGYTF
TGTGCCAGCAGCATAAGGGGGGGAGATGGCTACACCTTC
>TRBJ2-7|few|TRBV6-6|-
CASSFQGIGYEQYF
TGTGCCAGCAGTTTTCAGGGGATAGGCTACGAGCAGTACTTC
>TRBJ1-1|-|TRBV2|TRBD1
CASSALTGGTEAFF
TGTGCCAGCAGTGCCTTGACAGGGGGAACTGAAGCTTTCTTT
>TRBJ2-1|-|TRBV7-3|TRBD2
CASSPGTIYNEQFF
TGTGCCAGCAGCCCCGGGACTATATACAATGAGCAGTTCTTC
>TRBJ2-3|few|TRBV27|-
CASSLLGGARDTQYF
TGTGCCAGCAGTTTATTGGGGGGAGCCCGTGATACGCAGTATTTT
>TRBJ1-5|-|TRBV7-8|-
CASSYAGQTHQPQHF
TGTGCCAGCAGCTATGCTGGACAGACTCACCAGCCCCAGCATTTT
>TRBJ2-1|-|TRBV5-1|TRBD2
CASSGAGVPFEQFF
TGCGCCAGCAGCGGGGCGGGAGTGCCATTTGAGCAGTTCTTC
>TRBJ2-7|few|TRBV7-2|-
CASSLVSGGVYEQYF
TGTGCCAGCAGCTTAGTTAGCGGAGGGGTCTACGAGCAGTACTTC